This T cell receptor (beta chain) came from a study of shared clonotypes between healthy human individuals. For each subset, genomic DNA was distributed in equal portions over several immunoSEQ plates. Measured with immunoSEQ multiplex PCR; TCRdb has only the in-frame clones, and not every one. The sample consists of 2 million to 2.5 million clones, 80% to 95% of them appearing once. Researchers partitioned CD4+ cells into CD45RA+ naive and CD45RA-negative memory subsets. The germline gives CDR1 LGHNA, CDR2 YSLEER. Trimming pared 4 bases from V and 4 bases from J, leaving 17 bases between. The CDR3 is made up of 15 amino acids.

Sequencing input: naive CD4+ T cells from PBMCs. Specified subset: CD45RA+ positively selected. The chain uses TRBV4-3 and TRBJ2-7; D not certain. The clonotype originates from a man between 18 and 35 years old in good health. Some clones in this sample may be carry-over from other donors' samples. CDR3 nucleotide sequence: TGCGCCAGCAGCCCCCAGTTGGGCGTGCGTTACGAGCAGTACTTC. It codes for CASSPQLGVRYEQYF.